The 6 T cell receptor beta chains given below trace back to one sample, sequenced in a study of blood T cell repertoires in COVID-19. Sequencing used immunoSEQ multiplex PCR; TCRdb keeps in-frame clones, though not all of them. The table has 200,000 to 250,000 clones, almost 90% seen once. The material sequenced was peripheral blood. Source of these receptors: a woman aged 60 to 75 with acute or convalescent COVID-19.

This chain joins TRBV5-1 and TRBJ1-2, with 9 positions matching TRBD1. After removal of 0 bases from V and 5 bases from J, the junction contained 5 bases not matched to a gene. CDR3 size: 15 residues. Germline V gene data show CDR1 as SGHRS and CDR2 as YFSETQ. CDR3 residues: CASSLETGGVYGYTF. DNA for the CDR3: TGCGCCAGCAGCTTGGAGACAGGGGGGGTGTATGGCTACACCTTC.

The V call is TRBV19, the J call TRBJ2-5; maybe TRBD1 (5 bases). The CDR3 length is 15 residues. The V end was cut by 4 bases, the J end by 2 bases, with 14 bases between. Per the germline V gene, CDR1 is LNHDA and CDR2 is SQIVND (reference sequence). The CDR3 bases are TGTGCCAGTAGTACCCCCGCGACAGCTCAAGAGACCCAGTACTTC. This codes for CASSTPATAQETQYF.

V gene TRBV18 combines with J gene TRBJ2-2; TRBD2 matches at 10 bases. J gave up 5 bases and V 5 bases, and 5 bases lay outside the gene matches. The CDR3 consists of 15 residues. The V gene's germline CDR1 is KGHSH and CDR2 LQKENI. The CDR3 here is CASSGLAGATGELFF. CDR3 DNA: TGTGCCAGCTCAGGCCTAGCGGGAGCAACCGGGGAGCTGTTTTTT.

This sequence joins TRBV6-5 and TRBJ1-4, with 7 bases aligning to TRBD1. Unmatched junction bases numbered 7, after V lost 6 bases and J lost 6 bases. Germline CDR1 MNHEY, CDR2 SVGAGI. This CDR3 is built from 14 residues. CDR3 residues: CASSGGTAYEKLFF. The CDR3 nucleotides are TGTGCCAGCAGCGGCGGGACAGCGTATGAAAAACTGTTTTTT.

The chain uses TRBV2 and TRBJ1-6, with D maybe TRBD1 (5 bases). The CDR3 has 14 residues. From germline, CDR1 is SNHLY and CDR2 FYNNEI. V was pared by 4 bases and J by 6 bases, with 10 bases between. In nucleotides, the CDR3 is TGTGCCAGCAGTGTTGAAAGGGGTAATTCACCCCTCCACTTT. Translating gives CASSVERGNSPLHF. The entire variable domain, with the rest obtained from reference TRBV2 and TRBJ1-6, is as follows: EPEVTQTPSHQVTQMGQEVILRCVPISNHLYFYWYRQILGQKVEFLVSFYNNEISEKSEIFDDQFSVERPDGSNFTLKIRSTKLEDSAMYFCASSVERGNSPLHFGNGTRLTVT.

The J gene is TRBJ2-3, the V gene TRBV14, with 8 positions matching TRBD2. The CDR3 is 15 residues long. The junction had 6 bases not matched to a gene; V was cut back by 4 bases and J by 3 bases. Germline loops: CDR1 SGHDN, CDR2 FVKESK. The CDR3 bases are TGTGCCAGCAGCCTGGGACTAGGAAGAACAGATACGCAGTATTTT. Translation gives CASSLGLGRTDTQYF.